The 11 T cell receptor beta chains presented below share a single source sample, sequenced in a study of blood T cell repertoires in COVID-19. Measured with immunoSEQ multiplex PCR; TCRdb has only the in-frame clones, and not every one. The sample consists of around 70,000 clones, 82% of them appearing once. Source material: peripheral blood. The receptors come from a woman aged 60-75 years with acute or convalescent COVID-19.

In its sample, this clone was seen once. V and J are TRBV12-3 or TRBV12-4 and TRBJ1-5; D uncertain. This CDR3 region has 13 residues. The ends were cut back, 2 bases at V and 6 bases at J, with 8 bases in the middle. The CDR3 sequence: CASSLIPGQPQHF. The CDR3 coding sequence is TGTGCCAGCAGTTTAATCCCCGGTCAGCCCCAGCATTTT.

The V gene is TRBV27, the J gene TRBJ1-5; D remains unclear. Germline assignment: CDR1 MNHEY and CDR2 SMNVEV (reference sequence). V lost 3 bases to trimming and J lost 10 bases, with 13 bases between them. CDR3 length: 13 amino acids. Written as DNA, the CDR3 is TGTGCCAGCAGTTTTGTTTCGGGGTTTCCCCAGCATTTT. It specifies CASSFVSGFPQHF.

This rearrangement joins TRBV5-6 to TRBJ1-1, with a possible D match to TRBD1 (6 bases). Deletions cut 4 bases from V and 1 base from J, with 17 bases between. CDR1 and CDR2 (germline): SGHDT, YYEEEE. The CDR3 totals 16 residues. The CDR3 region has the DNA TGTGCCAGCAGCCGCATAACAGGGTTGGGGAACACTGAAGCTTTCTTT. Protein: CASSRITGLGNTEAFF.

The V gene is TRBV7-2, the J gene TRBJ1-1; 9 bases map to TRBD1. The V gene's germline CDR1 is SGHTA and CDR2 FQGNSA. Germline trimming cut 5 bases from V and 0 bases from J; bases unmatched to any gene: 7. The CDR3 extends over 16 amino acids. CDR3 in DNA: TGTGCCAGCAGCCCACAGGGGGCGAAAGTGAACACTGAAGCTTTCTTT. This encodes CASSPQGAKVNTEAFF.

CDR3 nucleotides: TGCGCCAGCAGCCCAATAGCGGGGGGGCGGAACAATGAGCAGTTCTTC. Translating gives CASSPIAGGRNNEQFF. The V gene is TRBV5-1, the J gene TRBJ2-1; 11 bases line up with TRBD2. Looked up from germline, CDR1 is SGHRS and CDR2 is YFSETQ. The CDR3 consists of 16 residues. The V gene end was trimmed by 4 bases and the J gene end by 5 bases; junction bases not matched to a gene: 8.

The chain couples TRBV2 to TRBJ1-1, with no clear D. Germline CDR1 is SNHLY and CDR2 is FYNNEI. This CDR3 is built from 13 residues. Between the trimmed V and J ends, which lost 8 bases and 1 base, there was a span of 11 bases. CDR3 region: CASLDWGNTEAFF. CDR3 DNA sequence: TGTGCCAGCCTGGACTGGGGGAACACTGAAGCTTTCTTT.

The J gene is TRBJ2-3, the V gene TRBV7-9; possibly TRBD2 for D (6 bases). Germline assignment: CDR1 SEHNR and CDR2 FQNEAQ (reference sequence). The CDR3 spans 16 residues. V was shortened by 1 base and J by 6 bases, with 17 bases between the two germline ends. The CDR3 nucleotides read TGTGCCAGCAGCTTAGGATACGCGGGAATTGGGGATACGCAGTATTTT. It codes for CASSLGYAGIGDTQYF. Full variable domain (missing parts from reference TRBV7-9 and TRBJ2-3): DTGVSQNPRHKITKRGQNVTFRCDPISEHNRLYWYRQTLGQGPEFLTYFQNEAQLEKSRLLSDRFSAERPKGSFSTLEIQRTEQGDSAMYLCASSLGYAGIGDTQYFGPGTRLTVL.

This sequence joins TRBV7-9 and TRBJ2-7; 7 positions agree with TRBD2. CDR1 is SEHNR, CDR2 FQNEAQ, per germline (reference sequence). Trimming took 2 bases from V and 12 from J; bases not matched to a gene: 13. The CDR3 is made up of 14 amino acids. For the CDR3, the DNA is TGTGCCAGCAGCTTATTGTCCGGTCGGGGGGAGGTGTACTTC. Protein sequence: CASSLLSGRGEVYF. Variable domain in full (rest from reference TRBV7-9 and TRBJ2-7): DTGVSQNPRHKITKRGQNVTFRCDPISEHNRLYWYRQTLGQGPEFLTYFQNEAQLEKSRLLSDRFSAERPKGSFSTLEIQRTEQGDSAMYLCASSLLSGRGEVYFGPGTRLTVT.

This sequence joins TRBV9 and TRBJ2-1, with 12 bases fitting TRBD2. Germline lookup yields CDR1 SGDLS and CDR2 YYNGEE. Trimming took 4 bases from V and 4 from J; bases not matched to a gene: 9. The CDR3 runs to 17 residues. As DNA, the CDR3 is TGTGCCAGCAGCTTCAGACTAGCGGGGGACTCTTACAATGAGCAGTTCTTC. Translating it yields CASSFRLAGDSYNEQFF.

This clone was counted ten times or more. The chain uses TRBV6-5 and TRBJ2-4, with TRBD1 identical over 7 bases. CDR3 size: 14 residues. Looked up from germline, CDR1 is MNHEY and CDR2 is SVGAGI. The trim removed 6 bases at V and 3 bases at J, leaving 5 bases unmatched. The CDR3 is CASRSGQIKNIQYF. CDR3 sequence (DNA): TGTGCCAGCAGGTCGGGACAGATCAAAAACATTCAGTACTTC.

J is TRBJ1-3 and V is TRBV7-9; TRBD1 matches 9 bases. CDR3 size: 14 residues. J was trimmed by 8 bases and V by 3 bases; bases with no gene match: 5. Per the germline V gene, CDR1 is SEHNR and CDR2 is FQNEAQ (reference sequence). As DNA, the CDR3 is TGTGCCAGCAGCTTCGGACAGGGGACGGACACCATATATTTT. As protein: CASSFGQGTDTIYF.